The 25 T cell receptor beta chains below were found in one sample sequenced in a study of blood T cell repertoires in COVID-19. Profiled with immunoSEQ multiplex PCR; TCRdb holds only in-frame clones, not every one. This table holds 150,000 to 180,000 clones, around 90% found once. The sequenced material came from peripheral blood. These receptors were obtained from a man aged 45-65 years with acute or convalescent COVID-19.

V gene TRBV5-6 combines with J gene TRBJ2-3; 10 bases agree with TRBD2. CDR1 and CDR2 (germline): SGHDT, YYEEEE. V lost 5 bases, J lost 5 bases, and 8 bases stayed unmatched. The CDR3 totals 15 residues. The CDR3 sequence is CASRLAGASGDTQYF. The CDR3 region has the DNA TGTGCCAGCAGGCTAGCGGGAGCGTCTGGAGATACGCAGTATTTT.

The chain has TRBV14 and TRBJ1-1; weak D call: TRBD1 (6 bases). This CDR3 has 17 residues. With 0 bases removed from V and 0 bases from J, the gap between germline ends came to 14 bases. Germline V gene sequence: CDR1 SGHDN, CDR2 FVKESK. DNA for the CDR3: TGTGCCAGCAGCCAAGATAAGGGGCCAGGGGTGAACACTGAAGCTTTCTTT. The encoded protein is CASSQDKGPGVNTEAFF.

This chain connects TRBV2 to TRBJ2-1, with a tentative D call TRBD1 (5 bases). Germline lookup yields CDR1 SNHLY and CDR2 FYNNEI. Trimming cost V 2 bases and J 6 bases, with 14 bases left between them. The CDR3 is 15 amino acids. The CDR3 here is CASSETRAGPNEQFF. The CDR3 DNA sequence: TGTGCCAGCAGTGAAACCAGAGCAGGGCCCAATGAGCAGTTCTTC.

The rearrangement uses TRBV6-5 and TRBJ2-3, with TRBD1 as a possible D gene (5 bases). The germline V gene encodes CDR1 MNHEY and CDR2 SVGAGI. Trimming removed 3 bases at V and 0 bases at J, with 10 bases between. The CDR3 length is 15 residues. CDR3: CASSYQGRSTDTQYF. The DNA of the CDR3 is TGTGCCAGCAGTTATCAGGGTCGGAGCACAGATACGCAGTATTTT.

The CDR3 DNA follows: TGTGCCAGCAGCGCACCGGGGACTAGCGGGAGTAAGACCCAGTACTTC. Encoded protein: CASSAPGTSGSKTQYF. The rearrangement links TRBV9 to TRBJ2-5; 14 bases line up with TRBD2. The CDR3 consists of 16 residues. The germline gives CDR1 SGDLS, CDR2 YYNGEE. Trimming at V came to 3 bases and at J to 6 bases, leaving 7 bases not matched to a gene.

The chain is built from TRBV5-1 and TRBJ2-5; D might be TRBD1 (6 bases). Germline V CDR1 and CDR2: SGHRS, YFSETQ. V dropped 6 bases and J dropped 1 base, with 13 bases sitting between them. The CDR3 sequence is 14 residues long. This CDR3 is CASTYGQPQETQYF. The DNA of the CDR3 is TGCGCCAGCACCTATGGACAGCCCCAAGAGACCCAGTACTTC.

The chain is built from TRBV28 and TRBJ1-1; D is possibly TRBD1 (5 bases). The CDR3 sequence is 14 residues long. CDR1 and CDR2 from the germline V gene are MDHEN and SYDVKM. V lost 5 bases to trimming and J lost 4 bases, with 14 bases between them. The CDR3 DNA reads as TGTGCCAGCAGTACAGGTCCTCCGGGCACTGAAGCTTTCTTT. It specifies CASSTGPPGTEAFF.

The chain uses TRBV30 and TRBJ2-5; TRBD1 aligns across 9 bases. CDR1 is GTSNPN and CDR2 is SVGIG in the germline V gene (reference sequence). Germline trimming cut 5 bases from V and 7 bases from J; bases unmatched to any gene: 8. This CDR3 is 13 amino acids long. CDR3 coding DNA: TGTGCCTGGTGTCTGACAGGGGGGCGGACCCAGTACTTC. It encodes CAWCLTGGRTQYF.

This chain uses TRBV19 with TRBJ2-7, with a possible D match to TRBD2 (6 bases). Germline CDR1 is LNHDA and CDR2 is SQIVND (reference sequence). The CDR3 spans 14 residues. V lost 4 bases to trimming and J lost 2 bases, with 12 bases between them. DNA for the CDR3: TGTGCCAGTAGTACGGGGACTTTCCCCTACGAGCAGTACGTC. This codes for CASSTGTFPYEQYV.

The genes are TRBV19 and TRBJ2-1; 7 positions match TRBD1. Losses at the gene ends were 5 bases for V and 4 bases for J; bases not matched to a gene: 5. Germline CDR1 and CDR2: LNHDA and SQIVND (reference sequence). This CDR3 spans 14 amino acids. The CDR3 loop reads CASSPGQLYNEQFF. CDR3 nucleotides: TGTGCCAGTAGTCCGGGACAGCTATACAATGAGCAGTTCTTC.

This chain links TRBV28 with TRBJ2-3; 8 bases match TRBD2. CDR3 size: 15 residues. CDR1 and CDR2 (germline): MDHEN, SYDVKM. The J segment lost 4 bases and the V segment lost 7 bases, leaving 10 bases of the junction unmatched. DNA of the CDR3: TGTGCCAGCACCCGGTCATCGGGAGGGCCAGATACGCAGTATTTT. This gives the protein CASTRSSGGPDTQYF.

This rearrangement joins TRBV12-3 or TRBV12-4 to TRBJ1-1; D is ambiguous. CDR3 length: 11 residues. Trimming pared 3 bases from V and 6 bases from J, leaving 5 bases between. CDR3 DNA sequence: TGTGCCAGCAGTTTTAGCGCTGAAGCTTTCTTT. Protein: CASSFSAEAFF.

The chain joins TRBV7-3 to TRBJ1-2; 8 nucleotides line up with TRBD1. This CDR3 spans 17 amino acids. Looked up from germline, CDR1 is SGHTA and CDR2 is FQGTGA. Trimming at V came to 1 base and at J to 4 bases, leaving 11 bases not matched to a gene. The CDR3 bases are TGTGCCAGCAGCTTAATAGTTCTGACAGGGGCTCGCTATGGCTACACCTTC. Protein product: CASSLIVLTGARYGYTF.

The chain couples TRBV23-1 to TRBJ2-4; perhaps TRBD2 as D (6 bases). TRBV23-1 is known as an ORF, though its function is uncertain. V was clipped by 3 bases and J by 2 bases, with 14 bases between them. The CDR3 contains 16 residues. The CDR3 here is CASSQPKGLTKNIQYF. The CDR3 region has the DNA TGCGCCAGCAGTCAGCCGAAGGGACTGACCAAAAACATTCAGTACTTC.

The V and J genes are TRBV15 and TRBJ2-5; the match to TRBD2 covers 7 bases. V lost 1 base, J lost 4 bases, and 6 bases stayed unmatched. CDR3 size: 15 residues. Germline CDR1 reads LNHNV; CDR2 reads YYDKDF (reference sequence). The CDR3 sequence: CATSRAIQRGETQYF. CDR3 nucleotide sequence: TGTGCCACCAGCAGAGCTATCCAGCGGGGAGAGACCCAGTACTTC.

V and J are TRBV5-1 and TRBJ2-1, with 10 bases lining up with TRBD1. CDR1 and CDR2 from the germline V gene are SGHRS and YFSETQ. J lost 4 bases, V lost 0 bases, and 7 bases had no gene match. This CDR3 has 17 residues. DNA of the CDR3: TGCGCCAGCAGCTTGGCCGCCAGGACAGGGGGTTACAATGAGCAGTTCTTC. Translating gives CASSLAARTGGYNEQFF.

The chain recombines TRBV11-2 with TRBJ2-1; 7 bases match TRBD2. Germline CDR1 is SGHAT and CDR2 is FQNNGV. Trimming took 3 bases from V and 7 from J; bases not matched to a gene: 6. The CDR3 sequence is 14 residues long. The CDR3 bases are TGTGCCAGCAGCTTCAGGGAGGGGTCTAATGAGCAGTTCTTC. This encodes CASSFREGSNEQFF. Supplemented by reference TRBV11-2 and TRBJ2-1, the full variable domain reads EAGVAQSPRYKIIEKRQSVAFWCNPISGHATLYWYQQILGQGPKLLIQFQNNGVVDDSQLPKDRFSAERLKGVDSTLKIQPAKLEDSAVYLCASSFREGSNEQFFGPGTRLTVL.

The genes are TRBV7-3 and TRBJ2-7, with D possibly TRBD1 on 6 matching bases. This CDR3 region has 15 residues. Germline V gene lookup returns CDR1 SGHTA and CDR2 FQGTGA. Trimming shortened V by 5 bases and J by 4 bases, and 18 bases separated the two germline ends. The CDR3 coding sequence is TGTGCCAGCAGCCCACAACCGACAGGCAGGTACGAGCAGTACTTC. Its protein product is CASSPQPTGRYEQYF.

The chain has TRBV28 and TRBJ1-2, with D possibly matching TRBD1 (5 bases). Germline lookup yields CDR1 MDHEN and CDR2 SYDVKM. There are 17 residues in the CDR3. The ends were cut back, 8 bases at V and 0 bases at J, with 22 bases in the middle. The CDR3 nucleotides read TGTGCCAGCGGCCCCGGGGGGAGGGCCCGACCTAACTATGGCTACACCTTC. This encodes CASGPGGRARPNYGYTF.

V usage is TRBV7-9 and J usage is TRBJ2-3; D is possibly TRBD2 (6 bases). The CDR3 runs 18 residues. V lost 2 bases and J 7 bases, leaving 25 bases between the germline ends. From germline, CDR1 is SEHNR and CDR2 FQNEAQ (reference sequence). CDR3 nucleotides: TGTGCCAGCAGCTTACCCGCCATGGACTCGCGCGGGGCCCATACGCAGTATTTT. It encodes CASSLPAMDSRGAHTQYF.

The chain couples TRBV15 to TRBJ1-2, with D possibly being TRBD1 (5 bases). V shed 0 bases and J shed 4 bases, with 9 bases lying between them. Germline V gives CDR1 LNHNV, CDR2 YYDKDF (reference sequence). This CDR3 comprises 14 residues. The CDR3 bases are TGTGCCACCAGCAGAGAAACAGGCGGCTATGGCTACACCTTC. It is translated as CATSRETGGYGYTF.

This chain uses TRBV7-8 with TRBJ2-7; D is uncertain. Trimming left V 5 bases short and J 2 bases short, with 7 bases between. This CDR3 contains 12 residues. Germline V gene data show CDR1 as SGHVS and CDR2 as FQNEAQ. The CDR3 DNA sequence: TGTGCCAGCAGCGTAACTACCTACGAGCAGTACTTC. It specifies CASSVTTYEQYF.

The V gene is TRBV28, the J gene TRBJ1-6, with 8 bases fitting TRBD1. The V gene's germline CDR1 is MDHEN and CDR2 SYDVKM. The CDR3 has 15 amino acids. J was trimmed by 3 bases and V by 7 bases; bases with no gene match: 5. The CDR3 sequence is CASKQGAFYNSPLHF. As DNA, the CDR3 is TGTGCCAGCAAGCAGGGGGCTTTCTATAATTCACCCCTCCACTTT.

The CDR3 nucleotides are TGCGCCAGCAGCCAAGACCCCAGGGCGAACACCGGGGAGCTGTTTTTT. It specifies CASSQDPRANTGELFF. The rearrangement links TRBV4-3 to TRBJ2-2; D is perhaps TRBD1 (5 bases). CDR1 and CDR2 from the germline V gene are LGHNA and YSLEER. V was trimmed by 0 bases and J by 0 bases, leaving 8 bases between them. CDR3 size: 16 residues.

This sequence joins TRBV5-4 and TRBJ2-1; 12 bases are shared with TRBD2. CDR3 length: 15 residues. Germline V gives CDR1 SGHNT, CDR2 YYREEE (reference sequence). V lost 1 base, J lost 8 bases, and 4 bases stayed unmatched. CDR3 in amino acids: CASSLKLAGGDEQFF. In DNA, the CDR3 is TGTGCCAGCAGCTTGAAACTAGCGGGGGGCGATGAGCAGTTCTTC.